Listed here are 14 T cell receptor beta chains from one sample, sequenced in a study of control samples from healthy donors and cancer patients. The table came from immunoSEQ multiplex PCR; TCRdb's copy has only in-frame clones and leaves some out. The table has 100,000 to 150,000 clones, roughly 90% seen once. The material sequenced was blood. The receptors were sampled from a woman in her forties or fifties in good health.

The chain combines TRBV10-2 with TRBJ2-7; possibly TRBD1 for D (6 bases). V was pared by 6 bases and J by 5 bases, with 14 bases between. The CDR3 consists of 13 residues. CDR1 is WSHSY and CDR2 is SAAADI in the germline V gene. In nucleotides, the CDR3 is TGCGCCAGCAGAGCCGGGACACCACACGAGCAGTACTTC. Translated: CASRAGTPHEQYF.

V is TRBV27 and J is TRBJ1-4; TRBD1 matches at 8 bases. CDR3 length: 16 amino acids. After removal of 5 bases from V and 4 bases from J, the junction contained 9 bases not matched to a gene. CDR1 is MNHEY and CDR2 is SMNVEV in the germline V gene (reference sequence). CDR3 in DNA: TGTGCCAGCAGTAGGACAGGGCCTCCCCTTAATGAAAAACTGTTTTTT. Amino acids: CASSRTGPPLNEKLFF.

The rearrangement uses TRBV6-5 and TRBJ2-1, with D tentatively TRBD1 or TRBD2 (6 bases each). Trimming cost V 6 bases and J 4 bases, with 13 bases left between them. CDR3 length: 14 residues. Germline V gene sequence: CDR1 MNHEY, CDR2 SVGAGI. CDR3 in amino acids: CASSAGQIYNEQFF. The CDR3 DNA sequence: TGTGCCAGCAGCGCGGGACAAATATACAATGAGCAGTTCTTC.

This clone was recorded only once. The rearrangement joins TRBV11-2 to TRBJ2-7, with 11 bases aligning to TRBD2. Looked up from germline, CDR1 is SGHAT and CDR2 is FQNNGV. Trimming removed 0 bases from V and 4 bases from J; junction bases left unmatched: 5. The CDR3 extends over 16 amino acids. CDR3 sequence reads: CASSLDLSSGGYEQYF. In DNA, the CDR3 is TGTGCCAGCAGCTTAGATTTGTCTAGCGGGGGGTACGAGCAGTACTTC.

The CDR3 coding sequence is TGTGCCAGCCTAAGGACAGGGAAAGAGACCCAGTACTTC. Its translation: CASLRTGKETQYF. The rearrangement links TRBV28 to TRBJ2-5; 8 bases agree with TRBD1. The CDR3 has 13 residues. The germline V gene has CDR1 MDHEN and CDR2 SYDVKM. Trimming took 8 bases from V and 3 from J; bases not matched to a gene: 5.

This chain uses TRBV5-5 with TRBJ1-5; tentative D call: TRBD1 (5 bases). The ends were cut back, 1 base at V and 9 bases at J, with 20 bases in the middle. This CDR3 has 16 amino acids. Germline V gene sequence: CDR1 SGHKS, CDR2 YYEKEE (reference sequence). The CDR3 loop reads CASSLTPDGTIMPQHF. CDR3 coding DNA: TGTGCCAGCAGCTTGACTCCGGACGGGACCATAATGCCCCAGCATTTT.

This chain joins TRBV28 and TRBJ1-1, with a tentative D call TRBD1 (5 bases). Trimming shortened V by 8 bases and J by 5 bases, and 15 bases separated the two germline ends. Germline V gene lookup returns CDR1 MDHEN and CDR2 SYDVKM. CDR3 length: 13 residues. CDR3 nucleotides: TGTGCCAGCGAAATGGGGGGAAGAACTGAAGCTTTCTTT. It specifies CASEMGGRTEAFF.

The chain links TRBV19 to TRBJ1-2; TRBD1 matches at 10 bases. The trim removed 3 bases at V and 7 bases at J, leaving 5 bases unmatched. This CDR3 is built from 14 residues. Germline assignment: CDR1 LNHDA and CDR2 SQIVND (reference sequence). As DNA, the CDR3 is TGTGCCAGTAGTATTGTTGGGACAGGGGTTGGCTACACCTTC. It codes for CASSIVGTGVGYTF.

This chain links TRBV5-1 with TRBJ2-1, with 9 bases that match TRBD2. This CDR3 is 16 amino acids long. The germline V gene has CDR1 SGHRS and CDR2 YFSETQ. V trimming: 5 bases; J trimming: 0 bases; junction bases outside the gene matches: 6. Here the CDR3 DNA reads TGCGCCAGCAGGATTGGCGGGGGGGCCTCCTACAATGAGCAGTTCTTC. Protein sequence: CASRIGGGASYNEQFF.

This rearrangement joins TRBV4-1 to TRBJ1-2; D possibly corresponds to TRBD1 (5 bases). Per the germline V gene, CDR1 is MGHRA and CDR2 is YSYEKL. The CDR3 is 18 residues long. V lost 0 bases, J lost 2 bases, and 19 bases lay in between. This chain's CDR3 is CASSQDSPGAAQNYGYTF. In DNA, the CDR3 is TGCGCCAGCAGCCAAGATTCCCCCGGGGCGGCACAAAACTATGGCTACACCTTC.

This rearrangement joins TRBV5-1 to TRBJ1-1; D not resolved. The germline gives CDR1 SGHRS, CDR2 YFSETQ. Trimming cost V 0 bases and J 1 base, with 7 bases left between them. This CDR3 spans 14 amino acids. The CDR3 nucleotides read TGCGCCAGCAGCTTGGAATCCTCGAACACTGAAGCTTTCTTT. Its translation is CASSLESSNTEAFF.

V usage is TRBV2 and J usage is TRBJ1-2, with 10 bases matching TRBD1. Germline assignment: CDR1 SNHLY and CDR2 FYNNEI. This CDR3 spans 14 amino acids. After removal of 9 bases from V and 0 bases from J, the junction contained 4 bases not matched to a gene. CDR3 DNA: TGTGCCAGGACAGGGGGCCTAACTAACTATGGCTACACCTTC. Translating gives CARTGGLTNYGYTF.

J is TRBJ1-2 and V is TRBV30; D gene uncertain. The CDR3 is 8 amino acids. Looked up from germline, CDR1 is GTSNPN and CDR2 is SVGIG (reference sequence). With 5 bases removed from V and 7 bases from J, the gap between germline ends came to 2 bases. The CDR3 spells CAWGGYTF. CDR3 coding DNA: TGTGCCTGGGGTGGCTACACCTTC.

The V gene is TRBV3-1 (or the pseudogene TRBV3-2), the J gene TRBJ2-6, with 11 bases that match TRBD2. CDR3 length equals 17 residues. Germline CDR1 reads LGHDT; CDR2 reads YNNKEL (reference sequence). Trimming removed 2 bases from V and 2 bases from J; junction bases left unmatched: 2. The CDR3, as DNA: TGTGCCAGCAGCCAAACTAGCGGGAGACCTGGGGCCAACGTCCTGACTTTC. Residues: CASSQTSGRPGANVLTF.